This TCR beta chain was sequenced for a study of cytotoxic CD8 clonotypes in ibrutinib-treated CLL. Some clones are missing from TCRdb's copy, which holds only in-frame ones; the method was immunoSEQ multiplex PCR. The sample has about 50,000 clones; roughly three fifths are singletons. The receptor comes from a human donor with chronic lymphocytic leukemia. Material: PBMCs, obtained after 24 months of ibrutinib treatment.

The CDR3: CASNLKWGTEAFF. CDR3 coding DNA: TGTGCCAGCAACCTTAAGTGGGGTACTGAAGCTTTCTTT. The chain carries TRBV7-9 and TRBJ1-1; D uncertain. V was cut by 7 bases and J by 5 bases, with 14 bases left in between. The CDR3 extends over 13 amino acids. The germline gives CDR1 SEHNR, CDR2 FQNEAQ (reference sequence).